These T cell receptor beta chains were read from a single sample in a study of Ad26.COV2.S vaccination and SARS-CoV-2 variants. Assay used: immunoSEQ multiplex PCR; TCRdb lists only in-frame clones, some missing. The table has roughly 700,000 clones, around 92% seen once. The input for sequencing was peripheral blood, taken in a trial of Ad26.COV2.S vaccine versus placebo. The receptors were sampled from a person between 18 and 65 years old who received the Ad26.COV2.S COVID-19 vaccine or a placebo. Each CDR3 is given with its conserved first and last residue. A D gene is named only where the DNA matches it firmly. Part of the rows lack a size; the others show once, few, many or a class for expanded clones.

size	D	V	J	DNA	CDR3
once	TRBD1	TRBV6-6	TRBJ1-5	TGTGCCAGCAGCTCGTCGGGACAGGGTTATCAGCCCCAGCATTTT	CASSSSGQGYQPQHF
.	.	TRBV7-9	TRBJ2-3	TGTGCCAGCAGCACCTCTAACTCTTATACGCAGTATTTT	CASSTSNSYTQYF
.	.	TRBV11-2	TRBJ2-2	TGTGCCAGCAGCTTAGCCGTTTGGGGGGGGGAGCTGTTTTTT	CASSLAVWGGELFF
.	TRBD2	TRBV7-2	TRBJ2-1	TGTGCCAGCAGCCGTGCCGGGACTAGCGGAAGTAATGAGCAGTTCTTC	CASSRAGTSGSNEQFF
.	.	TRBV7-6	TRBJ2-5	TGTGCCAGCAGCTTTATGTGGGGAGAGACCCAGTACTTC	CASSFMWGETQYF
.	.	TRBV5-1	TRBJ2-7	TGCGCCAGCAGCTTGATTGGGGGGAGCTCCTACGAGCAGTACTTC	CASSLIGGSSYEQYF
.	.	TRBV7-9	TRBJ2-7	TGTGCCAGCAGCTTATTAACTCCGCAGTACTTC	CASSLLTPQYF
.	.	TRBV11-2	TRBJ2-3	TGTGCCAGCAGCTTTAACCGAGGCGTGGATACGCAGTATTTT	CASSFNRGVDTQYF
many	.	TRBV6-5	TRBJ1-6	TGTGCCAGCAGTTATGGCGGGGGCTCACCCCTCCACTTT	CASSYGGGSPLHF
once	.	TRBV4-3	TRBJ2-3	TGCGCCAGCAGCCAAGAGAACCTTCCCTCAACAGATACGCAGTATTTT	CASSQENLPSTDTQYF
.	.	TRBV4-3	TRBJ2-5	TGCGCCAGCAGCCAAGAATTTACCCGCGGGGAGACCCAGTACTTC	CASSQEFTRGETQYF
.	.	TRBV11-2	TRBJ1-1	TGTGCCAGCAGCTTAGTAAGGGGCCCCTACACTGAAGCTTTCTTT	CASSLVRGPYTEAFF
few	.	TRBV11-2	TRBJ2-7	TGTGCCAGCAGCTCGCCGACTGGGTCCGTGTGGGAGCAGTACTTC	CASSSPTGSVWEQYF
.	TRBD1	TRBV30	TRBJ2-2	TGTGCCTGGACGTGGGACAGGCCCTACAACACCGGGGAGCTGTTTTTT	CAWTWDRPYNTGELFF
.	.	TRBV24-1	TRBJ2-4	TGTGCCACCAGTGATGAGTACAACGCGGACATTCAGTACTTC	CATSDEYNADIQYF
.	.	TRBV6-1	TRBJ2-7	TGTGCCAGCAGTGAAGGTCACCAAATCTACGAGCAGTACTTC	CASSEGHQIYEQYF
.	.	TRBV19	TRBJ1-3	TGTGCCAGCGGAGGGCAGTCGCTCTCCTGGAGCTCTGGAAACACCATATATTTT	CASGGQSLSWSSGNTIYF
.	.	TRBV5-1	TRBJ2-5	TGCGCCAGCAGCTTGACGGGAGATAGAAGAGAGACCCAGTACTTC	CASSLTGDRRETQYF
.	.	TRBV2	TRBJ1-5	TGTGCCAGCAGTGACTGGGGTCCGGGTCAGCCCCAGCATTTT	CASSDWGPGQPQHF
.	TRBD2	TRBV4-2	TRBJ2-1	TGTGCCAGCGCGGTGGCCCCTAGCTCGGGACTAGCGTTGAATGAGCAGTTCTTC	CASAVAPSSGLALNEQFF
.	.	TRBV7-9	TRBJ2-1	TGTGCCAGCAGCTTAGCGCGCGGCGATGAGCAGTTCTTC	CASSLARGDEQFF
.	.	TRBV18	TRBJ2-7	TGTGCCAGCTCACCTAGCGACTACGAGCAGTACTTC	CASSPSDYEQYF
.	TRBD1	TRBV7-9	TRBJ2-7	TGTGCCAGCACCGAGGCGGGACAGGGGTTCTACGAGCAGTACTTC	CASTEAGQGFYEQYF
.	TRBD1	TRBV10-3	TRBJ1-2	TGTGCCATCAGTAGCAGGGGGCCCTTCTATGGCTACACCTTC	CAISSRGPFYGYTF
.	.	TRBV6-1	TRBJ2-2	TGTGCCAGCAGTCCAGGGTCCGTGGAGCTGTTTTTT	CASSPGSVELFF